The 11 T cell receptor beta chains in this list originate from one sample, sequenced in a study of glioma-infiltrating T cells. TCR alpha and beta CDR3 regions were amplified from RNA using iRepertoire nested multiplex PCR. TCRdb called the multiplex PCR reads again in MiXCR, with one record for every CDR3 protein. The sample yields more than 350,000 distinct CDR3 sequences, around 38% seen once. Material: glioma tissue, nonneoplastic brain tissue, or PBMCs (not recorded which). These receptors were collected from a human donor with low-grade glioma or glioblastoma, undergoing nonglioma brain surgery, or in good health (not recorded which).

CDR3: CASSVRGDSNQPQHF. In DNA, the CDR3 is TGTGCCAGCAGCGTAAGAGGGGATAGCAATCAGCCCCAGCATTTT. This chain joins TRBV6-1 and TRBJ1-5; tentatively, D is TRBD1 (5 bases). The CDR3 consists of 15 residues. Trimming left V 6 bases short and J 0 bases short, with 12 bases between. CDR1 and CDR2 from the germline V gene are MNHNS and SASEGT.

Concerning this clonotype itself: A much larger clone lies one base from this, so it may be a read error. The J gene is TRBJ1-5, the V gene TRBV6-5, with D maybe TRBD1 (6 bases). Germline CDR1 MNHEY, CDR2 SVGAGI. The CDR3 has 15 residues. The ends were cut back, 7 bases at V and 9 bases at J, with 22 bases in the middle. The CDR3, as DNA: TGTGCCAGCATTACGCGACGAGGGGGGGGTGGGCCCCAGCATTTT. This translates into CASITRRGGGGPQHF.

This clonotype was seen a handful of times. J is TRBJ2-5 and V is TRBV7-9, with D tentatively TRBD2 (6 bases). Germline CDR1 reads SEHNR; CDR2 reads FQNEAQ (reference sequence). The CDR3 sequence is 15 residues long. V lost 5 bases and J lost 9, with 22 bases in between. The chain's CDR3 is CASSRSKTESGAQYF. The CDR3 nucleotides are TGTGCCAGCAGCCGGTCAAAGACAGAGTCGGGGGCCCAGTACTTC.

This chain connects TRBV6-1 to TRBJ1-1; maybe TRBD1 (6 bases). The CDR3 runs to 15 residues. CDR1 is MNHNS, CDR2 SASEGT, per germline. Trimming pared 2 bases from V and 4 bases from J, leaving 14 bases between. The CDR3 here is CASSENGGRGTEAFF. In DNA, the CDR3 is TGTGCCAGCAGTGAAAATGGGGGCCGAGGCACTGAAGCTTTCTTT.

This clonotype was counted only a few times. The chain employs TRBV4-1 and TRBJ2-1, with unresolved D. CDR1 is MGHRA, CDR2 YSYEKL, per germline. With 2 bases removed from V and 11 bases from J, the gap between germline ends came to 13 bases. The CDR3 contains 13 residues. CDR3 residues: CASSQSSGKKQFF. The CDR3 nucleotides read TGCGCCAGCAGCCAATCGTCTGGAAAGAAGCAGTTCTTC.

This clonotype was found a few times. The CDR3 DNA reads TGTGCCAGCAGCCGAGTACGGCCGGGACAGGGGTTAAATGAGCAGTTCTTC. Translating gives CASSRVRPGQGLNEQFF. The chain carries TRBV7-2 and TRBJ2-1; 10 nucleotides agree with TRBD1. The CDR3 has 17 amino acids. Germline loops: CDR1 SGHTA, CDR2 FQGNSA. V trimming: 5 bases; J trimming: 7 bases; junction bases outside the gene matches: 14.

In its sample, this clonotype was seen many times. The chain recombines TRBV15 with TRBJ2-4; 10 bases fit TRBD1. The junction had 10 bases not matched to a gene; V was cut back by 5 bases and J by 9 bases. The CDR3 covers 15 residues. The germline gives CDR1 LNHNV, CDR2 YYDKDF (reference sequence). The CDR3 DNA follows: TGTGCCACCAGCTCCGACAGGGGGCGAATAAGCATTCAGTACTTC. This gives the protein CATSSDRGRISIQYF.

In this sample, this clonotype turned up a few times. This chain connects TRBV20-1 to TRBJ2-7, with D perhaps TRBD1 or TRBD2 (5 bases each). The CDR3 sequence is 15 residues long. In germline, CDR1 is DFQATT, CDR2 SNEGSKA (reference sequence). Trimming shortened V by 6 bases and J by 2 bases, and 20 bases separated the two germline ends. In nucleotides, the CDR3 is TGCAGTGCCGTAGGAACCGGGACGGTGACCTACGAGCAGTACTTC. This encodes CSAVGTGTVTYEQYF.

This clonotype has at least ten counts. J is TRBJ2-1 and V is TRBV6-5; D not resolved. With 2 bases removed from V and 2 bases from J, the gap between germline ends came to 4 bases. Germline V gene data show CDR1 as MNHEY and CDR2 as SVGAGI. The CDR3 length is 13 residues. The DNA for the CDR3 is TGTGCCAGCAGTTACACCCCCTACAATGAGCAGTTCTTC. Protein: CASSYTPYNEQFF.

This clonotype occurred once. A read error may explain this, as a much larger clone is one base away. The rearrangement uses TRBV27 and TRBJ2-1; 8 nucleotides align to TRBD1. Trimming cost V 7 bases and J 10 bases; bases outside gene matches: 12. Germline loops: CDR1 MNHEY, CDR2 SMNVEV (reference sequence). The CDR3 contains 14 residues. The CDR3 region is CASIHWDRPYEQFF. DNA for the CDR3: TGTGCCAGCATACATTGGGACAGGCCCTACGAGCAGTTCTTC.

The chain is built from TRBV7-2 and TRBJ2-7, with TRBD1 matching over 8 bases. The CDR3 totals 15 residues. CDR1 and CDR2 from the germline V gene are SGHTA and FQGNSA. Germline trimming cut 6 bases from V and 5 bases from J; bases unmatched to any gene: 12. For the CDR3, the DNA is TGTGCCAGCAGTAGGATTGGACAGGGTAGCCACGAGCAGTACTTC. It specifies CASSRIGQGSHEQYF.